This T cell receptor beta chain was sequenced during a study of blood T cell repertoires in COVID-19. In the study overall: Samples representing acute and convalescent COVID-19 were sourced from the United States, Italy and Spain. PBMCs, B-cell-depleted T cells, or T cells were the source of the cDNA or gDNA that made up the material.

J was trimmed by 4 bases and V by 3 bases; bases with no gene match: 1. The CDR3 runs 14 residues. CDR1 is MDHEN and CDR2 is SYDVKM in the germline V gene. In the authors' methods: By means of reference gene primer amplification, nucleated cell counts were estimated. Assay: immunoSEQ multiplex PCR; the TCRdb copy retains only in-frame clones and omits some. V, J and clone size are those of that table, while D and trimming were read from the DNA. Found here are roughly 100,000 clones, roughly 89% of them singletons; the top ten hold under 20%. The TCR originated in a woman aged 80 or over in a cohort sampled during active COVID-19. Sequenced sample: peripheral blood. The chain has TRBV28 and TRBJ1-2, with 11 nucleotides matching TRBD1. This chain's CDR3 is CASSFGQGAYGYTF. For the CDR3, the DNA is TGTGCCAGCAGTTTCGGACAGGGGGCCTATGGCTACACCTTC.